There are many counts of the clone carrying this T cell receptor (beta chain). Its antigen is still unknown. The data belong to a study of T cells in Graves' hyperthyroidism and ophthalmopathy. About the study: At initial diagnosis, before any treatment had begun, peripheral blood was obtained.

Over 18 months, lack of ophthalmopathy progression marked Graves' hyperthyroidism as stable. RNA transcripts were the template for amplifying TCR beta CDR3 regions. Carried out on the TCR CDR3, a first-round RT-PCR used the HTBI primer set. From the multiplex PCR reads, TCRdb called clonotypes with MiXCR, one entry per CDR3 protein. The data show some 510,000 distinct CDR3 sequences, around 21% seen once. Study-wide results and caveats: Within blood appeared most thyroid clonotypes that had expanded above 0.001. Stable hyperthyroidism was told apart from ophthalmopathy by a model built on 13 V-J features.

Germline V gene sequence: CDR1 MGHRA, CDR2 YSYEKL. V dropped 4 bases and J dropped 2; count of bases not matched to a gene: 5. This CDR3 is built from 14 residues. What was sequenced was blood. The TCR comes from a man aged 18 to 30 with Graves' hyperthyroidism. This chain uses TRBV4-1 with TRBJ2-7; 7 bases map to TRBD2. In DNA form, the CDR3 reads TGCGCCAGCAGCCCATGGGACTATCCCTACGAGCAGTACTTC. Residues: CASSPWDYPYEQYF.